These T cell receptor beta chains were read from a single sample in a study of T cells expressing NK-cell markers. For each CDR3 protein, TCRdb gives one entry from its re-call of the 5' RACE reads, without DNA. The sample table sets out about 390,000 distinct CDR3 sequences. The specimen sequenced was blood T cells: a sorted CD56 or NKG2C T cell subset, CD4+ or CD8+ T cells, or bulk PBMC T cells (not recorded which). The receptors were sampled from a woman between 50 and 59 years old in good health. Both conserved end residues are part of each CDR3.

j_call v_call cdr3_length cdr3_aa
TRBJ1-1 TRBV5-1 16 CATSTGGAESQPEAFF
TRBJ1-2 TRBV2 14 CASSLRQSFYGYTF
TRBJ2-2 TRBV7-9 16 CASSFGTSGTAGELFF
TRBJ1-1 TRBV12-3/TRBV12-4 16 CASSFTVSEVDTEAFF
TRBJ1-2 TRBV29-1 13 CSVRGDRRYGYTF
TRBJ2-5 TRBV5-1 14 CASSFSGQRETQYF
TRBJ2-1 TRBV6-1 14 CASSDWPQGDEQFF
TRBJ2-1 TRBV5-5 15 CASSPAWGLRNEQFF
TRBJ2-2 TRBV2 16 CASSDRGLAGDGELFF
TRBJ2-7 TRBV3-1 15 CASSRQNRGNYEQYF
TRBJ2-1 TRBV24-1 13 CATSDLTVGEQFF
TRBJ2-5 TRBV7-2 16 CASSLKRRASQETQYF
TRBJ1-1 TRBV4-1 16 CASSQVSGLPDTEAFF
TRBJ1-5 TRBV5-8 18 CASSMGQGARYSNQPQHF
TRBJ2-7 TRBV12-3/TRBV12-4 15 CASSLALAPDYEQYF
TRBJ2-7 TRBV6-6 13 CATFGGEVYEQYF
TRBJ2-4 TRBV20-1 14 CSAMTSGTTNIQYF
TRBJ1-1 TRBV10-3 13 CAISSQGNTEAFF
TRBJ1-1 TRBV5-1 16 CASSLAFSRGNTEAFF
TRBJ2-3 TRBV7-9 15 CASSSPDWQSDTQYF
TRBJ2-1 TRBV5-1 15 CASSLAGTGGFGQFF
TRBJ2-1 TRBV5-1 15 CASSLALLSDPEQFF
TRBJ1-1 TRBV11-2 12 CASSLEGGRTFF
TRBJ2-3 TRBV20-1 15 CSASGGPPPTDTQYF
TRBJ1-1 TRBV12-3/TRBV12-4 13 CASSLSGVTEAFF
TRBJ2-5 TRBV11-1 16 CASSFGGSSPQETQYF
TRBJ2-2 TRBV9 14 CASGIQGGTGELFF
TRBJ1-1 TRBV5-1 12 CASSHPTLGAFF
TRBJ1-2 TRBV15 16 CATSRRIGTDFNGYTF
TRBJ2-5 TRBV20-1 12 CSGNRGVETQYF
TRBJ1-5 TRBV12-3/TRBV12-4 15 CASRAGTRGNQPQHF
TRBJ2-5 TRBV7-9 14 CASSSGTGLETQYF
TRBJ2-2 TRBV4-1 18 CASSQDTRGAANTGELFF
TRBJ1-1 TRBV27 15 CASSDTVPLGTEAFF
TRBJ2-4 TRBV19 15 CASTLAGGAKNIQYF
TRBJ2-3 TRBV7-7 13 CASSFNGKDTQYF
TRBJ2-1 TRBV11-1 17 CASSLMGGGSSYNEQFF
TRBJ2-4 TRBV12-3/TRBV12-4 14 CASSFGGPYNIQYF
TRBJ2-5 TRBV27 16 CASSPLTGQIQETQYF
TRBJ2-4 TRBV6-5 13 CASSYSLGDIQYF
TRBJ1-3 TRBV7-9 15 CASSLGGSSGNTIYF
TRBJ1-1 TRBV7-8 15 CASFGAIRGNTEAFF
TRBJ2-5 TRBV12-3/TRBV12-4 15 CASSATGGRGETQYF
TRBJ2-1 TRBV29-1 15 CSVVDRRSPYNEQFF
TRBJ2-1 TRBV7-3 12 CASSPFGNEQFF
TRBJ1-2 TRBV12-3/TRBV12-4 15 CASSLEGARSRGYTF
TRBJ2-1 TRBV12-3/TRBV12-4 13 CATQRVTYNEQFF
TRBJ2-3 TRBV3-1 17 CASSQVGGLAVTDTQYF